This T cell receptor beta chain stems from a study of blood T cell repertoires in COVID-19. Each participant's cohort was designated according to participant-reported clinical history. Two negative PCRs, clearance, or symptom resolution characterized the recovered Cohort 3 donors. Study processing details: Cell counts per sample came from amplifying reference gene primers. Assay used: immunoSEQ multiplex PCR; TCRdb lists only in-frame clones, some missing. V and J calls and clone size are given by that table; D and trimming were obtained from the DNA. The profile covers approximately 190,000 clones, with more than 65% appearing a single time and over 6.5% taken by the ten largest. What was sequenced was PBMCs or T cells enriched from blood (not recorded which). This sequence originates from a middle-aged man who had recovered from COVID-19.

As DNA, the CDR3 is TGTGCCAGCAGCTTGGCGGGGGGGGTGTACTCCACTGAAGCTTTCTTT. Protein sequence: CASSLAGGVYSTEAFF. V usage is TRBV5-4 and J usage is TRBJ1-1; maybe TRBD1 (5 bases). Trimming cost V 0 bases and J 4 bases, with 16 bases left between them. CDR3 length: 16 residues. Germline CDR1 reads SGHNT; CDR2 reads YYREEE (reference sequence). Drawing the rest from reference TRBV5-4 and TRBJ1-1, the complete variable domain is ETGVTQSPTHLIKTRGQQVTLRCSSQSGHNTVSWYQQALGQGPQFIFQYYREEENGRGNFPPRFSGLQFPNYSSELNVNALELDDSALYLCASSLAGGVYSTEAFFGQGTRLTVV.